This T cell receptor beta chain was found in a study of control samples from healthy donors and cancer patients. Libraries were prepared by immunoSEQ multiplex PCR; TCRdb keeps only in-frame clonotypes and omits some of them. The sample holds about 150,000 clones, nearly 95% seen once. The germline gives CDR1 MNHEY, CDR2 SVGAGI. V lost 7 bases, J lost 5 bases, and 12 bases lay in between. This CDR3 contains 12 residues. The receptor was derived from a man aged 50-59 years in good health. The sequenced sample consisted of blood. This sequence joins TRBV6-5 and TRBJ2-7; D is uncertain. CDR3 bases: TGTGCCAGCAACGTAGGAACCCACGAGCAGTACTTC. Protein: CASNVGTHEQYF.